This TCR beta chain is from a study of T-cell memory formation after mild COVID-19. At the level of the study: TCR clustering was largely donor specific.

The study's findings and limits: The finding that pre-infection memory included some responding clones suggested that cross-reactive memory joined.

Ten or more counts support this clonotype. What it binds is not known. The CDR3 is 14 residues long. In germline, CDR1 is SGHTA, CDR2 FQGNSA. Deletions cut 1 base from V and 1 base from J, with 7 bases between. One entry per CDR3 protein, called by TCRdb with MiXCR from the 5' RACE reads. The data show around 200,000 distinct CDR3 sequences, with more than 8% seen just once and 3.5% to 4% held by the top ten. The chain combines TRBV7-2 with TRBJ2-5; D is uncertain. The sequencing input was PBMCs or a T cell subset sorted from them (not recorded which). This TCR was sampled from a man younger than 30 who had mild COVID-19 (a few samples of this study predate the infection). Cell type and time point are not known. The CDR3, as DNA: TGTGCCAGCAGCTTAGGAGGAAGCCAAGAGACCCAGTACTTC. It translates to CASSLGGSQETQYF.